This paragraph covers one T cell receptor beta chain sequence. Its target is not known. This sample was taken from a study of PD-L1 blockade in urothelial cancer. At the level of the study: Patients, treated from 2014 onward, received atezolizumab 1,200 mg intravenously every 3 weeks. Median T cell yield per blood sample was more than 130,000 cells.

The protocol was immunoSEQ multiplex PCR, while the TCRdb copy is restricted to in-frame clones and leaves out a portion. The sample lists tens of thousands of clones, 87% occurring once. Study-level points and caveats: Durable-benefit patients had greater expansion of tumor-associated blood clones at 3 weeks. Better survival was predicted by below-median pretreatment blood TCR clonality.

As for time point: pretreatment peripheral blood. The source material was PBMCs, sampled around atezolizumab (anti-PD-L1) treatment. The sequence was collected from a woman aged 55-69 years with urothelial cancer.

CDR3 loop: CASSPAGGIYEQYF. In DNA, the CDR3 is TGCGCCAGCAGCCCCGCCGGGGGGATCTACGAGCAGTACTTC. This chain links TRBV5-1 with TRBJ2-7; 7 bases agree with TRBD2. This CDR3 contains 14 residues. Per the germline V gene, CDR1 is SGHRS and CDR2 is YFSETQ. V was pared by 4 bases and J by 3 bases, with 7 bases of the junction left unmatched.